A single sample gave rise to the 10 T cell receptor beta chains below, sequenced in a study of control samples from healthy donors and cancer patients. Repertoires were generated with immunoSEQ multiplex PCR, while TCRdb's copy carries only in-frame clones and drops some. The sample records about 160,000 clones, 96% being singletons. The sequencing sample was made of blood. These receptors were collected from a woman in her 30s in good health.

V and J are TRBV6-5 and TRBJ2-1; D may be TRBD1 (5 bases). The V gene lost 7 bases and the J gene lost 4 bases, with 11 bases spanning the gap. Germline V CDR1 and CDR2: MNHEY, SVGAGI. This CDR3 region has 13 residues. The CDR3 loop reads CASTLDTYNEQFF. The CDR3 DNA is TGTGCCAGCACTCTGGACACATACAATGAGCAGTTCTTC.

The chain links TRBV28 to TRBJ2-7; TRBD2 matches at 7 bases. The germline V gene encodes CDR1 MDHEN and CDR2 SYDVKM. The CDR3 extends over 15 amino acids. V shed 3 bases, J shed 3 bases, and the junction held 8 bases outside the gene matches. CDR3 sequence: CASSFGASGFYEQYF. CDR3 DNA sequence: TGTGCCAGCAGTTTCGGGGCTAGCGGATTCTACGAGCAGTACTTC. The whole variable domain, remainder taken from reference TRBV28 and TRBJ2-7, is DVKVTQSSRYLVKRTGEKVFLECVQDMDHENMFWYRQDPGLGLRLIYFSYDVKMKEKGDIPEGYSVSREKKERFSLILESASTNQTSMYLCASSFGASGFYEQYFGPGTRLTVT.

V and J are TRBV10-3 and TRBJ1-5; D may be TRBD1 (6 bases). The germline gives CDR1 ENHRY, CDR2 SYGVKD. CDR3 length: 13 amino acids. V was cut by 6 bases and J by 5 bases, with 11 bases left in between. The CDR3 nucleotides are TGTGCCATCAGCGGACAGAAGGATCAGCCCCAGCATTTT. Translating it yields CAISGQKDQPQHF.

This clone was found once. The chain uses TRBV5-1 and TRBJ2-7, with a weak D call TRBD2 (6 bases). This CDR3 comprises 16 residues. V lost 4 bases, J lost 2 bases, and 19 bases lay in between. Germline assignment: CDR1 SGHRS and CDR2 YFSETQ. The CDR3 sequence: CASSPGSGRPTYEQYF. For the CDR3, the DNA is TGCGCCAGCAGCCCTGGGTCAGGGAGGCCTACCTACGAGCAGTACTTC.

V usage is TRBV3-1 (or the pseudogene TRBV3-2) and J usage is TRBJ1-2; D is perhaps TRBD1 (6 bases). The CDR3 has 15 residues. Germline V gene sequence: CDR1 LGHDT, CDR2 YNNKEL (reference sequence). V was trimmed by 4 bases and J by 6 bases, leaving 18 bases between them. CDR3: CASSPGSGQWDGYTF. As DNA, the CDR3 is TGTGCCAGCAGCCCGGGTTCGGGACAATGGGATGGCTACACCTTC.

The chain is built from TRBV5-6 and TRBJ2-5, with unresolved D. The germline V gene has CDR1 SGHDT and CDR2 YYEEEE. CDR3 length equals 15 residues. Trimming pared 0 bases from V and 0 bases from J, leaving 9 bases between. The CDR3 DNA reads as TGTGCCAGCAGCTTGGCCTGGGTCCACCAAGAGACCCAGTACTTC. This encodes CASSLAWVHQETQYF.

This clone was observed a single time. The V and J genes are TRBV7-2 and TRBJ1-2; D is possibly TRBD1 (6 bases). V lost 2 bases to trimming and J lost 2 bases, with 6 bases between them. This CDR3 is 13 amino acids long. The germline gives CDR1 SGHTA, CDR2 FQGNSA. The CDR3: CASSLQGNYGYTF. The CDR3 bases are TGTGCCAGCAGCTTACAGGGGAACTATGGCTACACCTTC. Based on the CDR3 plus reference TRBV7-2 and TRBJ1-2, the full variable domain is GAGVSQSPSNKVTEKGKDVELRCDPISGHTALYWYRQSLGQGLEFLIYFQGNSAPDKSGLPSDRFSAERTGGSVSTLTIQRTQQEDSAVYLCASSLQGNYGYTFGSGTRLTVV.

This chain uses TRBV9 with TRBJ2-7; tentative D call: TRBD2 (6 bases). The germline CDR1 and CDR2 sequences are SGDLS and YYNGEE. V was clipped by 1 base and J by 5 bases, with 10 bases between them. This CDR3 is 13 amino acids long. The CDR3 reads CASSVLASNEQYF. The CDR3, as DNA: TGTGCCAGCAGCGTACTAGCGAGCAACGAGCAGTACTTC.

The chain couples TRBV5-1 to TRBJ2-7, with 10 bases aligning to TRBD1. The V gene's germline CDR1 is SGHRS and CDR2 YFSETQ. J lost 0 bases, V lost 0 bases, and 9 bases had no gene match. The CDR3 has 18 amino acids. The CDR3 spells CASSLAGGGQGSSYEQYF. The CDR3 DNA is TGCGCCAGCAGCTTGGCGGGCGGGGGACAGGGGAGCTCCTACGAGCAGTACTTC.

This rearrangement joins TRBV6-2 or TRBV6-3 to TRBJ2-2, with TRBD2 identical over 14 bases. Germline trimming cut 0 bases from V and 0 bases from J; bases unmatched to any gene: 0. CDR3 length: 18 residues. The V gene's germline CDR1 is MNHEY and CDR2 SVGEGT. The CDR3 region is CASSYSTSGRANTGELFF. CDR3 in DNA: TGTGCCAGCAGTTACTCGACTAGCGGGAGGGCGAACACCGGGGAGCTGTTTTTT.